This paragraph covers one TCR beta chain sequence. Antigen specificity is unknown. This table comes from immunoSEQ multiplex PCR, and its TCRdb copy is limited to in-frame clones, with some not included. The sample records around 78,000 clones, approximately 86% being singletons. Germline CDR1 and CDR2: LGHDT and YNNKEL (reference sequence). The CDR3 spans 15 residues. After removal of 1 base from V and 4 bases from J, the junction contained 5 bases not matched to a gene. This specimen belongs to a study of T cell responses to AZD1222 COVID-19 vaccine. Across the study: It was second doses at about 4 or about 12 weeks that were pooled. Whole-study findings and limits: Regions 160-218 and 743-854 dominated among vaccine-associated CD4 TCRs spanning spike.

The chain couples TRBV3-1 (or the pseudogene TRBV3-2) to TRBJ2-5; 8 bases are shared with TRBD2. This receptor was taken from an adult in good health. This sample comprised peripheral blood, obtained on day 0 of AZD1222 vaccination. DNA of the CDR3: TGTGCCAGCAGCCAAGCTGTAGCGGGACCAGAGACCCAGTACTTC. This codes for CASSQAVAGPETQYF.